The 17 T cell receptor beta chains reported below all come from one sample, sequenced in a study of cytomegalovirus exposure and HLA in healthy donors. Assay used: immunoSEQ multiplex PCR; TCRdb lists only in-frame clones, some missing. The sample consists of 90,000 to 110,000 clones, 85% to 90% of them appearing once. The specimen was PBMCs. Receptors were obtained from a young woman in good health and CMV-seronegative.

The chain carries TRBV19 and TRBJ1-5; D is ambiguous. The length of the CDR3 is 15 residues. CDR1 LNHDA and CDR2 SQIVND come from the germline V gene (reference sequence). With 3 bases removed from V and 6 bases from J, the gap between germline ends came to 15 bases. CDR3: CASSIGESVVQPQHF. CDR3 in DNA: TGTGCCAGTAGTATCGGGGAAAGCGTGGTTCAGCCCCAGCATTTT.

The chain uses TRBV28 and TRBJ1-2; a weak D match, TRBD1 (6 bases). The CDR3 is made up of 16 amino acids. Trimming stripped 9 bases from V and 0 bases from J, with 20 bases between. CDR1 is MDHEN, CDR2 SYDVKM, per germline. DNA for the CDR3: TGTGCCAGTATTGGACAGTCGTCCGGAGCTAACTATGGCTACACCTTC. Encoded protein: CASIGQSSGANYGYTF.

The chain uses TRBV29-1 and TRBJ2-1; D perhaps matches TRBD2 (6 bases). The CDR3 spans 15 residues. V lost 6 bases and J 0 bases, leaving 15 bases between the germline ends. Germline CDR1 is SQVTM and CDR2 is ANQGSEA. The CDR3 region has the DNA TGCAGCGTCCTGCGGGGACGTCCCTCCTACAATGAGCAGTTCTTC. Amino acid sequence: CSVLRGRPSYNEQFF.

This chain joins TRBV15 and TRBJ2-1, with 9 bases that match TRBD1. Germline V gives CDR1 LNHNV, CDR2 YYDKDF (reference sequence). This CDR3 is built from 16 residues. V gave up 1 base and J gave up 5 bases; unmatched junction bases: 6. Here the CDR3 reads CATSRAWGDRDNEQFF. The CDR3 DNA reads as TGTGCCACCAGCAGAGCCTGGGGGGACAGGGACAATGAGCAGTTCTTC. Using reference TRBV15 and TRBJ2-1 for the parts outside the CDR3, the full variable domain is DAMVIQNPRYQVTQFGKPVTLSCSQTLNHNVMYWYQQKSSQAPKLLFHYYDKDFNNEADTPDNFQSRRPNTSFCFLDIRSPGLGDTAMYLCATSRAWGDRDNEQFFGPGTRLTVL.

The gene calls are TRBV4-2 and TRBJ2-7; 8 bases map to TRBD1. The CDR3 has 18 amino acids. Trimming cost V 0 bases and J 3 bases; bases outside gene matches: 13. The germline V gene encodes CDR1 LGHNA and CDR2 YNFKEQ. The CDR3 loop reads CASSQETDRVASGYEQYF. DNA for the CDR3: TGTGCCAGCAGCCAAGAGACGGACAGGGTAGCCTCTGGCTACGAGCAGTACTTC.

The J gene is TRBJ2-3, the V gene TRBV5-1, with 14 bases aligning to TRBD2. With 4 bases clipped from V and 0 bases from J, the junction kept 13 bases outside the gene matches. Per the germline V gene, CDR1 is SGHRS and CDR2 is YFSETQ. This CDR3 spans 20 amino acids. The CDR3 loop reads CASSRSGTSGSRGSTDTQYF. The CDR3 nucleotides read TGCGCCAGCAGCCGCTCGGGGACTAGCGGGAGTCGGGGGAGCACAGATACGCAGTATTTT.

V is TRBV7-9 and J is TRBJ2-1, with D perhaps matching TRBD1 (6 bases). The CDR3 has 15 amino acids. Per germline, CDR1 SEHNR and CDR2 FQNEAQ (reference sequence). V was cut by 1 base and J by 4 bases, with 11 bases left in between. The CDR3 DNA is TGTGCCAGCAGCTTAGGCAGGGGACCATACAATGAGCAGTTCTTC. Amino acid sequence: CASSLGRGPYNEQFF. Full variable domain (remainder filled in from reference TRBV7-9 and TRBJ2-1): DTGVSQNPRHKITKRGQNVTFRCDPISEHNRLYWYRQTLGQGPEFLTYFQNEAQLEKSRLLSDRFSAERPKGSFSTLEIQRTEQGDSAMYLCASSLGRGPYNEQFFGPGTRLTVL.

This clone has a handful of counts. The chain links TRBV11-3 to TRBJ2-2; D is unresolved. The germline V gene encodes CDR1 SGHNT and CDR2 YENEEA. The CDR3 totals 13 residues. Trimming took off 5 bases at V and 7 bases at J, with 11 bases between the two ends. The CDR3 DNA reads as TGTGCCAGCAGCCTCAGTAGACACGGGGAGCTGTTTTTT. Translating gives CASSLSRHGELFF.

The chain recombines TRBV18 with TRBJ2-7; 7 nucleotides align to TRBD1. The CDR3 is made up of 13 amino acids. Trimming removed 2 bases from V and 4 bases from J; junction bases left unmatched: 2. CDR1 and CDR2 (germline): KGHSH, LQKENI. CDR3 DNA sequence: TGTGCCAGCTCACCAGAGGACAGGTACGAGCAGTACTTC. Its translation is CASSPEDRYEQYF.

This sequence joins TRBV6-5 and TRBJ2-7; D not resolved. Germline V gene data show CDR1 as MNHEY and CDR2 as SVGAGI. The CDR3 has 15 residues. V was trimmed by 4 bases and J by 2 bases, leaving 15 bases between them. The CDR3 spells CASSSERTPTYEQYF. CDR3 sequence (DNA): TGTGCCAGCAGTTCGGAGCGAACACCCACCTACGAGCAGTACTTC.

This chain connects TRBV7-3 to TRBJ2-3; D is possibly TRBD2 (6 bases). Germline CDR1 SGHTA, CDR2 FQGTGA. The V gene lost 2 bases and the J gene lost 1 base, with 10 bases spanning the gap. The CDR3 is 15 residues long. The CDR3 loop reads CASSLVEGGTDTQYF. CDR3 sequence (DNA): TGTGCCAGCAGCTTAGTGGAGGGTGGCACAGATACGCAGTATTTT. Full variable domain (remainder filled in from reference TRBV7-3 and TRBJ2-3): GAGVSQTPSNKVTEKGKYVELRCDPISGHTALYWYRQSLGQGPEFLIYFQGTGAADDSGLPNDRFFAVRPEGSVSTLKIQRTERGDSAVYLCASSLVEGGTDTQYFGPGTRLTVL.

The CDR3 loop is CASSTPGGPQHF. The CDR3 DNA is TGCGCCAGCAGCACCCCAGGGGGGCCCCAGCATTTT. The rearrangement uses TRBV5-1 and TRBJ1-5, with TRBD1 identical over 7 bases. The V gene end was trimmed by 4 bases and the J gene end by 9 bases; junction bases not matched to a gene: 4. Germline CDR1 is SGHRS and CDR2 is YFSETQ. The CDR3 sequence is 12 residues long.

The chain couples TRBV5-4 to TRBJ2-3; possible D gene TRBD2, 6 bases. V was pared by 0 bases and J by 6 bases, with 17 bases between. Germline CDR1 is SGHNT and CDR2 is YYREEE (reference sequence). The CDR3 has 16 amino acids. This chain's CDR3 is CASSLGHGSRGDTQYF. The CDR3 nucleotides read TGTGCCAGCAGCTTGGGCCACGGGAGTCGAGGGGATACGCAGTATTTT.

The chain recombines TRBV28 with TRBJ2-5; TRBD2 aligns across 8 bases. Germline V gene data show CDR1 as MDHEN and CDR2 as SYDVKM. The trim removed 3 bases at V and 5 bases at J, leaving 8 bases unmatched. The CDR3 sequence is 15 residues long. The CDR3 loop is CASSFGREFKETQYF. CDR3 sequence (DNA): TGTGCCAGCAGTTTCGGGAGGGAGTTTAAGGAGACCCAGTACTTC. Using reference TRBV28 and TRBJ2-5 for the parts outside the CDR3, the full variable domain is DVKVTQSSRYLVKRTGEKVFLECVQDMDHENMFWYRQDPGLGLRLIYFSYDVKMKEKGDIPEGYSVSREKKERFSLILESASTNQTSMYLCASSFGREFKETQYFGPGTRLLVL.

This clone was seen a few times. The chain combines TRBV29-1 with TRBJ1-4, with 9 bases matching TRBD1. Germline V CDR1 and CDR2: SQVTM, ANQGSEA. The CDR3 covers 13 residues. V was clipped by 5 bases and J by 6 bases; unmatched bases: 4. The CDR3 loop is CSVKDRGDEKLFF. DNA for the CDR3: TGCAGCGTTAAGGACAGGGGAGATGAAAAACTGTTTTTT.

This clone came up once. The chain has TRBV30 and TRBJ1-2; a possible D gene is TRBD1 (5 bases). In germline, CDR1 is GTSNPN, CDR2 SVGIG (reference sequence). Trimming stripped 2 bases from V and 6 bases from J, with 16 bases between. This CDR3 spans 14 amino acids. The DNA for the CDR3 is TGTGCCTGGAGTTTCGGTCAAGGGGCTGATGGCTACACCTTC. It codes for CAWSFGQGADGYTF.

The rearrangement joins TRBV5-4 to TRBJ1-4; TRBD1 matches 7 bases. Looked up from germline, CDR1 is SGHNT and CDR2 is YYREEE (reference sequence). The trim removed 4 bases at V and 1 base at J, leaving 7 bases unmatched. This CDR3 is built from 16 residues. In DNA form, the CDR3 reads TGTGCCAGCAGCCCAGGGGGGCTTCTAACTAATGAAAAACTGTTTTTT. It translates to CASSPGGLLTNEKLFF.